This T cell receptor beta chain was captured in a study of T cell responses to AZD1222 COVID-19 vaccine (dated by TCRdb to the early 2020s). The study in broad terms: A total of 230 to 250 trial participants underwent TCR sequencing, of whom 207 received two doses of AZD1222 and about 26 received two doses of the MenACWY control vaccine. Trial participants were enrolled into age subgroups of 18-55, 56-69 and 70-plus years, which contained about 160, 30 and 59 TCR-sequenced participants, respectively.

Taken from cysteine to phenylalanine, the CDR3 has 17 residues. The entry retains the CDR3 DNA only, 51 bases that are in frame from base 1. Taken from the germline V gene, the CDR1 and CDR2 loops are SNHLY and FYNNEI. Relative to germline, V is missing 7 bases and J is missing 6 bases, with 13 bases of the junction outside any gene match. The label giving this sample's time point can be read as: about 28 days (+/-7) after the second vaccine dose. AZD1222 recipients with second doses at about 4 weeks or about 12 weeks were pooled, because spike-specific TCR depth and breadth did not differ between schedules. Vaccinee samples were obtained from the UK trials COV001 and COV002, which included a single-blind randomized controlled phase 2/3 trial of AZD1222 (ChAdOx1 nCoV-19) in healthy adults. For TCRbeta chain sequencing, PBMC samples from trial participants were taken at day 0 and at day 28 after the second dose.

Here is what the overall study found, with its caveats: Reportedly, almost half of the unique spike-specific TCRs recognized epitopes lying outside the regions that are mutated in the B.1.351 and B.1.1.7 variants. After two AZD1222 doses, both the breadth and the depth of spike-specific TCRs were significantly higher than at day 0 and than in MenACWY recipients. Conclusions about previously exposed vaccinees are limited, since just 6 or 7 AZD1222 recipients were seropositive for SARS-CoV-2 at baseline. Because no day 14 peak-response samples were available, repertoires were characterized only after the peak T cell response. In the small 56-69-year group, the increase in depth fell short of significance, most likely because of low power. Participants were mostly white British and included more females than males, and it was suggested by the authors that clonal diversity may have been underestimated. CD4 TCRs associated with the vaccine covered the entire spike protein, and the dominant responses were in regions 160-218 and 743-854.

In this sample, this clone turned up once. Its antigen remains unidentified. No base qualities exist here, and no much larger clone lies one base off it. The CDR3 regions of human TCRbeta chains were subjected to immunosequencing. The paper's data handling went like this. TCRs in the repertoires were compared against a reference library of SARS-CoV-2-specific TCRs that had been generated with the MIRA antigen-specificity platform. Breadth was defined as the fraction of unique TCRs that were SARS-CoV-2-associated. Depth was defined as the fraction of total T cells that were SARS-CoV-2-associated. Using the MIRA data, every spike-specific TCR was mapped to the spike region that the TCR reacted to and assigned to either a CD4 or a CD8 class. Log10-transformed breadth and depth values were compared by one-way ANOVA with Sidak's multiple comparisons tests. TCRdb provides this immuneACCESS table in a form limited to in-frame rearrangements. Some clones are lacking; in checked studies, under half of them reflect an unresolved V gene, and why the rest are absent is not known. That table is the source of V, J and clone size, and D and trimming were worked out from the DNA. A total of some 170,000 clones appear in this sample, roughly 94% of them only once. 1% to 1.4% of the sample lies in the top ten.

Sequences were derived from peripheral blood, sampled 28 days after the second AZD1222 dose. The sequence was collected from an adult who received the AZD1222 COVID-19 vaccine. The chain joins TRBV2 to TRBJ2-3; 13 bases in between match TRBD2. The CDR3 region reads CASMPLGGTSGVDTQYF. The DNA reads TGTGCCAGCATGCCCCTGGGGGGGACTAGCGGGGTTGATACGCAGTATTTT.